A single sample is the source of the 7 T cell receptor beta chains below, sequenced in a study of blood T cell repertoires in COVID-19. Clones were sequenced by immunoSEQ multiplex PCR, and TCRdb holds only the in-frame ones, with some missing. The data contain approximately 42,000 clones, more than 65% of them seen just once; the ten biggest clones take up approximately 60%. Sequencing was carried out using peripheral blood. These receptors were taken from a man older than 75 with acute or convalescent COVID-19.

This clone was counted a few times. The chain employs TRBV7-3 and TRBJ2-3; the match to TRBD2 covers 13 bases. The CDR3 spans 16 residues. Germline CDR1 reads SGHTA; CDR2 reads FQGTGA. The J segment lost 5 bases and the V segment lost 2 bases, leaving 4 bases of the junction unmatched. This chain's CDR3 is CASSLGLAGAVDTQYF. The CDR3 region has the DNA TGTGCCAGCAGCTTAGGACTAGCGGGAGCGGTAGATACGCAGTATTTT. Using reference TRBV7-3 and TRBJ2-3 for the parts outside the CDR3, the full variable domain is GAGVSQTPSNKVTEKGKYVELRCDPISGHTALYWYRQSLGQGPEFLIYFQGTGAADDSGLPNDRFFAVRPEGSVSTLKIQRTERGDSAVYLCASSLGLAGAVDTQYFGPGTRLTVL.

The chain has TRBV4-2 and TRBJ1-2, with TRBD1 identical over 8 bases. CDR1 LGHNA and CDR2 YNFKEQ come from the germline V gene. Trimming took 6 bases from V and 4 from J; bases not matched to a gene: 10. This CDR3 region has 15 residues. Here the CDR3 reads CASSPGQAFLYGYTF. CDR3 DNA: TGTGCCAGCAGTCCGGGACAGGCCTTCCTCTATGGCTACACCTTC.

This chain joins TRBV28 and TRBJ1-1; a weak D match, TRBD1 (5 bases). The V gene lost 2 bases and the J gene lost 6 bases, with 13 bases spanning the gap. CDR1 is MDHEN and CDR2 is SYDVKM in the germline V gene. There are 14 residues in the CDR3. The CDR3 DNA sequence: TGTGCCAGCAGTTTAGGAGGGGTTAGGGCTGAAGCTTTCTTT. It translates to CASSLGGVRAEAFF.

The genes are TRBV5-1 and TRBJ2-7; D remains unclear. Germline lookup yields CDR1 SGHRS and CDR2 YFSETQ. The CDR3 runs 15 residues. Trimming removed 0 bases from V and 0 bases from J, with 10 bases in between. The CDR3 loop reads CASSLVGDASYEQYF. The CDR3, as DNA: TGCGCCAGCAGCTTGGTTGGAGACGCCTCCTACGAGCAGTACTTC.

This clone was seen only a few times. The rearrangement uses TRBV11-2 and TRBJ2-1, with TRBD2 matching over 10 bases. This CDR3 spans 19 amino acids. Germline loops: CDR1 SGHAT, CDR2 FQNNGV. V dropped 5 bases and J dropped 1; count of bases not matched to a gene: 14. CDR3 bases: TGTGCCAGCAGCGGTATCAGACAGCGGGAGGGCCAGTCCTACAATGAGCAGTTCTTC. Residues: CASSGIRQREGQSYNEQFF.

This sequence joins TRBV6-2 or TRBV6-3 and TRBJ1-5, with TRBD1 as a possible D gene (5 bases). The V and J ends lost 0 bases and 6 bases respectively, with 12 bases between them. Germline CDR1 MNHEY, CDR2 SVGEGT. The CDR3 covers 15 residues. As DNA, the CDR3 is TGTGCCAGCAGTTACTCGAATCCGACAGCTCAGCCCCAGCATTTT. It specifies CASSYSNPTAQPQHF.

The chain uses TRBV7-3 and TRBJ2-2; 14 bases map to TRBD2. The CDR3 runs 18 residues. The ends lost 0 bases at V and 6 bases at J; junction bases unmatched: 6. Looked up from germline, CDR1 is SGHTA and CDR2 is FQGTGA. The CDR3 bases are TGTGCCAGCAGCTTAACTCCGGGACTAGCGGGAGTGGCCGGGGAGCTGTTTTTT. Its translation is CASSLTPGLAGVAGELFF. Variable domain in full (rest from reference TRBV7-3 and TRBJ2-2): GAGVSQTPSNKVTEKGKYVELRCDPISGHTALYWYRQSLGQGPEFLIYFQGTGAADDSGLPNDRFFAVRPEGSVSTLKIQRTERGDSAVYLCASSLTPGLAGVAGELFFGEGSRLTVL.